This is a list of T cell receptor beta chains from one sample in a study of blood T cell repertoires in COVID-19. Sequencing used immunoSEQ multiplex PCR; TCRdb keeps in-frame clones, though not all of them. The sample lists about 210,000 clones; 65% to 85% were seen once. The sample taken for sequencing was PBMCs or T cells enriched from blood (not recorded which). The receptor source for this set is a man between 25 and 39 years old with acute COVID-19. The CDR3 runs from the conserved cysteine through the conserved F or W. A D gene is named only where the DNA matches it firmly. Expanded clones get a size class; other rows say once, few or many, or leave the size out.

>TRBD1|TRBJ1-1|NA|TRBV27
TGTGCCAGCAGGGGGACAGGGGTGAACACTGAAGCTTTCTTT
CASRGTGVNTEAFF
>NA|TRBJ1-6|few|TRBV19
TGTGCCAGTAGTATAAGTCAGGCGAATAATTCACCCCTCCACTTT
CASSISQANNSPLHF
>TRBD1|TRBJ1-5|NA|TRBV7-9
TGTGCCAGCAGCTTAGACCGCGACAGGGGAAATCAGCCCCAGCATTTT
CASSLDRDRGNQPQHF
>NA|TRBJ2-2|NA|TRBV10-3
TGTGCCATCAGTCGGGGAACGGCCGGGGAGCTGTTTTTT
CAISRGTAGELFF
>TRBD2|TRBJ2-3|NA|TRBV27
TGTGCCAGCAGCTGGACTAGCGGGGGCCGAAGCACAGATACGCAGTATTTT
CASSWTSGGRSTDTQYF
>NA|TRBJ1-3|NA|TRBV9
TGTGCCAGCGGGGAGGGGTCGGGAAACACCATATATTTT
CASGEGSGNTIYF
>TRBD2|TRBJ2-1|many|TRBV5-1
TGCGCCAGCAGCCCCCAATACGGGGGGGGATACAATGAGCAGTTCTTC
CASSPQYGGGYNEQFF
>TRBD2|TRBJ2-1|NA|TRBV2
TGTGCCAGCAGTGGGGCTAGCGGGGCTTACAATGAGCAGTTCTTC
CASSGASGAYNEQFF
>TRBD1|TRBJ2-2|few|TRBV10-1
TGCGCCAGCAGTGCTGAGGGGGCCCGTATCGGGGAGCTGTTTTTT
CASSAEGARIGELFF
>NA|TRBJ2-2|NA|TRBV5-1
TGCGCCAGCAGCTTGTCCCATGTAGTCGGGGAGCTGTTTTTT
CASSLSHVVGELFF
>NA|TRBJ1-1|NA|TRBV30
TGTGCCGGGACGCAAAGGGGCAACACTGAAGCTTTCTTT
CAGTQRGNTEAFF
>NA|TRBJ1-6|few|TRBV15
TGTGCCACCAGCAGAGGTCCTTCTAATTCACCCCTCCACTTT
CATSRGPSNSPLHF
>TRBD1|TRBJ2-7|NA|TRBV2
TGTGCCAGCAGTGGGGTGGCAGGGGGCGAGCAGTACTTC
CASSGVAGGEQYF
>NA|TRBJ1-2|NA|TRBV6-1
TGTGCCAGCAGTGTGAACGGACGGGGGGCGAACTATGGCTACACCTTC
CASSVNGRGANYGYTF
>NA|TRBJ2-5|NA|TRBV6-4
TGTGCCAGCAGTACCCTAGAGGGAGAGACCCAGTACTTC
CASSTLEGETQYF
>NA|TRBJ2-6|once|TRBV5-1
TGCGCCAGCCACTCCCCTGGGGCCAACGTCCTGACTTTC
CASHSPGANVLTF